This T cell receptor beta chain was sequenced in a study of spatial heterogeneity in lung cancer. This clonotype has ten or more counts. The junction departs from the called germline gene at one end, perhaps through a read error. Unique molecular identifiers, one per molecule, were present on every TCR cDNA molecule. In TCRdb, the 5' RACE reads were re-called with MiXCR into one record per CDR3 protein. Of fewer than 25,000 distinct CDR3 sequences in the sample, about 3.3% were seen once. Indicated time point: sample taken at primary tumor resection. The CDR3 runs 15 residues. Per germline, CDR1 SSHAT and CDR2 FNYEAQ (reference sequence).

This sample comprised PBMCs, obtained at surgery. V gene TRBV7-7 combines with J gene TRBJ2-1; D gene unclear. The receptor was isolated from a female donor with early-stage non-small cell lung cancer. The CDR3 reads CASSSIESHRNEQFF. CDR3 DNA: TGTGCTAGCAGCAGCATTGAAAGTCATCGGAATGAGCAGTTCTTC.